The 2 T cell receptor beta chains below all came from one sample that was sequenced in a study of cytomegalovirus exposure and HLA in healthy donors. The primer mix had 60 Vbeta and 13 Jbeta primers. Sequencing used immunoSEQ multiplex PCR; TCRdb keeps in-frame clones, though not all of them. The sample spans about 150,000 clones; the ten largest clones claim 2% to 2.5%. The sample taken for sequencing was PBMCs. The source is a man aged 30 to 39 in good health and CMV-seronegative.

CDR3 DNA sequence: TGTGCCAGCAGTGAACTAGCGGGACCCTACAATGAGCAGTTCTTC. This translates into CASSELAGPYNEQFF. V is TRBV6-1 and J is TRBJ2-1; TRBD2 matches at 9 bases. This CDR3 contains 15 residues. With V trimmed by 2 bases and J by 2 bases, 1 base remained unmatched. Germline V gives CDR1 MNHNS, CDR2 SASEGT.

The chain couples TRBV6-5 to TRBJ2-7; tentatively, D is TRBD1 (5 bases). Trimming pared 2 bases from V and 6 bases from J, leaving 17 bases between. Germline CDR1 is MNHEY and CDR2 is SVGAGI. The length of the CDR3 is 15 residues. For the CDR3, the DNA is TGTGCCAGCAGTTACATGGGGCCTCCTATTGGCGAGCAGTACTTC. Translating it yields CASSYMGPPIGEQYF.